The entry below gives a single T cell receptor beta chain sequence along with its context. V dropped 6 bases and J dropped 2 bases, with 15 bases sitting between them. CDR3 length equals 15 residues. CDR1 MRHNA and CDR2 SNTAGT come from the germline V gene. This sample is drawn from a study of OX40 agonist ivuxolimab in advanced cancers. Sequenced by immunoSEQ multiplex PCR; TCRdb stores in-frame clones only, minus some. The data show around 35,000 clones, with about 72% seen just once and about 20% held by the top ten. Sequenced material: CD4+ or CD8+ T cells sorted from blood, taken in a trial of the OX40 agonist ivuxolimab. The TCR comes from an adult with an advanced solid tumor such as melanoma, head and neck, liver or kidney cancer. This chain connects TRBV6-4 to TRBJ2-3, with D possibly matching TRBD1 (5 bases). CDR3 amino acids: CASSPGISDTDTQYF. The CDR3 nucleotides are TGTGCCAGCAGCCCAGGGATCTCCGACACAGATACGCAGTATTTT.